There are a few counts of the clone carrying this T cell receptor beta chain. Its antigen is still unknown. The data were obtained in a study of T cells in Graves' hyperthyroidism and ophthalmopathy. Study-wide findings and caveats: Separation of ophthalmopathy from stable hyperthyroidism was achieved by a 13 V-J model. Most thyroid clonotypes that were expanded above 0.001 also turned up in blood.

Patients were excluded because of uncontrolled infection, other autoimmune disease, pregnancy or lactation. Fresh peripheral blood, about 9.6 ml, yielded the PBMCs. Template material for amplifying TCR beta CDR3 regions consisted of RNA transcripts. TCR CDR3 regions were first amplified by RT-PCR with HTBI primers. TCRdb reprocessed the multiplex PCR reads with MiXCR, giving one entry per CDR3 protein. The sample lists around 620,000 distinct CDR3 sequences, approximately 15% occurring once. Input material: blood. The TCR originated in a woman between 18 and 29 years old with Graves' ophthalmopathy.

The CDR3 sequence is CAWSPTAIAGADEQFF. The CDR3 DNA sequence: TGTGCCTGGAGTCCAACGGCGATAGCGGGAGCTGATGAGCAGTTCTTC. V and J are TRBV30 and TRBJ2-1; 9 bases map to TRBD2. Germline V CDR1 and CDR2: GTSNPN, SVGIG (reference sequence). This CDR3 region has 16 residues. V lost 2 bases and J lost 8; bases outside the gene matches: 13.